Listed below are T cell receptor beta chains from one sample, sequenced in a study of identical twins. TCRdb reprocessed the 5' RACE reads with MiXCR, giving one entry per CDR3 protein. The table lists approximately 600,000 distinct CDR3 sequences, more than 9% of them singletons. The same data also went into a second study, on yellow fever vaccine responses in identical twins.

The sequenced sample consisted of PBMCs. Every receptor here comes from a woman aged 18-29 years in good health. Both conserved end residues are trimmed from each CDR3. A row's size may be missing; if present it is once, few, many or a size class.

abundance	len	v_gene	j_gene	CDR3aa
few	14	TRBV7-8	TRBJ2-3	ASSSSLSRHTDTQY
.	14	TRBV7-2	TRBJ2-7	ASSPRTGTGGYEQY
.	13	TRBV7-9	TRBJ2-5	ASSLWPRASETQY
.	12	TRBV30	TRBJ2-7	AWTSGSGDYEQY
.	12	TRBV10-3	TRBJ2-5	AIKSSVNQETQY
few	13	TRBV7-6	TRBJ2-3	ASSPAGGDVDTQY
few	16	TRBV7-7	TRBJ2-4	ASSRRFGRTLAKNIQY
.	12	TRBV19	TRBJ2-5	ASRGTAALETQY
.	13	TRBV20-1	TRBJ1-4	SARDPGTRGEKLF
many	11	TRBV5-1	TRBJ1-5	ASSLDVAQPQH